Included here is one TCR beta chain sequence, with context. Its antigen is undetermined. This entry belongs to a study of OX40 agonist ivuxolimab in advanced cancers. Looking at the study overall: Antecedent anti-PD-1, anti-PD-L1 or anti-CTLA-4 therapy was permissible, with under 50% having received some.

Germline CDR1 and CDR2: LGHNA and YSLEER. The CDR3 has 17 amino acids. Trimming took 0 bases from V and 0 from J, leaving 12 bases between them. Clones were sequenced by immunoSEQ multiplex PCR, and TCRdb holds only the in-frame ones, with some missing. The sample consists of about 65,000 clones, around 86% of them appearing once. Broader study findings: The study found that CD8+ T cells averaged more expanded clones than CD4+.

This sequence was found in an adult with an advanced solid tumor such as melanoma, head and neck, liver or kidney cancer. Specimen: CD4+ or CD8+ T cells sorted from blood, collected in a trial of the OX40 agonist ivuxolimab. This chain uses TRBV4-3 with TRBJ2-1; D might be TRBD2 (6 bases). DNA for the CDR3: TGCGCCAGCAGCCAAGACCCCGCGGGGAGCTCCTACAATGAGCAGTTCTTC. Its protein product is CASSQDPAGSSYNEQFF.